This T cell receptor (beta chain) derives from a study of PD-L1 blockade in urothelial cancer. Time point reported: peripheral blood 6 weeks after treatment start. The ends were cut back, 6 bases at V and 6 bases at J, with 19 bases in the middle. The CDR3 consists of 15 residues. Germline V gives CDR1 MRHNA, CDR2 SNTAGT. Method: immunoSEQ multiplex PCR; TCRdb's copy keeps in-frame clones and lacks some. The sample yields about 51,000 clones, around nine tenths seen once. The material sequenced was PBMCs, taken around atezolizumab (anti-PD-L1) treatment. The TCR sequence derives from a man between 60 and 75 years old with urothelial cancer. V and J are TRBV6-4 and TRBJ2-3, with D maybe TRBD2 (6 bases). The CDR3 DNA follows: TGTGCCAGCAGACTGGGGGGATCCGGTTCGGATACGCAGTATTTT. Residues: CASRLGGSGSDTQYF.